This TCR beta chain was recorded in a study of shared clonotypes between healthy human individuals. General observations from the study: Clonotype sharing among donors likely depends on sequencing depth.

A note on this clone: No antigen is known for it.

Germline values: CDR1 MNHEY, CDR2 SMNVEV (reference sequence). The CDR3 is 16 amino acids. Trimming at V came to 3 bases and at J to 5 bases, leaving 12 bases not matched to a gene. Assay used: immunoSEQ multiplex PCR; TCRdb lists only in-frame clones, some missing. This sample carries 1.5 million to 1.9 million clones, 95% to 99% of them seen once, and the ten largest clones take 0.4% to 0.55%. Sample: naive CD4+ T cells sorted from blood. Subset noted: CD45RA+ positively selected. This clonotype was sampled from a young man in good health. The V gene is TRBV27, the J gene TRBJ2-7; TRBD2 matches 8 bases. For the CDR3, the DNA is TGTGCCAGCAGTTTTGACCCGGGGGAGCGGGAGAACGAGCAGTACTTC. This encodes CASSFDPGERENEQYF.